This T cell receptor beta chain was recorded in a study of blood T cell repertoires in COVID-19 (TCRdb year 2020). About the full investigation: Samples from collaborators originated in the United States, Italy and Spain and spanned both the acute and convalescent phases of COVID-19. The material from the prospective study consisted of cDNA or gDNA derived from T cells, B-cell-depleted T cells, or PBMCs. Deeply sampled blood TCRbeta repertoires from subjects exposed to, actively infected with, or recovered from COVID-19 were included in the dataset. The repertoires were made available in a free public database intended to serve as a resource for research on the immune response to SARS-CoV-2. The samples were drawn from the first 160 participants of the ongoing ImmuneRACE study and from 1,254 subjects provided by 6 global collaborators. Nearly every sample came with metadata listing a de-identified subject ID, COVID-19 status, age in years and sex. Where HLA class I and class II types were available, the types were taken from metadata supplied by the sample provider, not from assay-based typing. Study-wide findings and limitations: How much clinical and demographic metadata was included differed by source and by participant, and the metadata was provided uncurated.

The immunoSEQ Assay, a bias-controlled multiplex PCR, was used to amplify TCRbeta CDR3 regions from genomic DNA. The paper's processing steps were these. Within the assay, amplification of reference gene primers was used to estimate how many nucleated cells each sample contained. Sequence reads were collapsed and filtered to measure the absolute abundance of every unique TCRbeta CDR3 rearrangement. For each sample, productive Simpson clonality was calculated as the square root of Simpson's diversity index over productive rearrangements. Not all clones reach the TCRdb copy of this immuneACCESS table, which keeps in-frame sequences only. Checked studies attribute under half of the gap to unresolved V genes and leave the rest unexplained. V and J calls and clone size are as listed in that table; D and trimming were resolved from the DNA. For this sample there are approximately 100,000 clones; 70% to 90% appear just once. 2.7% of the sample is in the top ten clones.

In the prospective study, participants were 18 to 89 years old, resided in approximately 22 geographic areas of the United States, and were enrolled through a virtual design. Cohort assignment in the prospective study relied on participant-reported clinical history from a screening survey and a study questionnaire. ImmuneRACE Cohort 3 recovered participants were defined by two consecutive negative NP/OP PCR tests, healthcare professional clearance, or symptom resolution. Each participant in the prospective study had whole blood, serum and a nasopharyngeal or oropharyngeal swab collected by mobile phlebotomists. Additional blood draws and questionnaires over an approximately two-month period could optionally be provided by prospective study participants. Prospective study blood samples were shipped either frozen or at room temperature before DNA extraction. As concerns this clone: No cognate antigen has been identified for it. No qualities accompany the bases; no much larger clone lies one base away.

Counted from cysteine to phenylalanine, this CDR3 has 15 amino acids. This entry keeps only the CDR3 DNA: 45 bases, framed from base 1. Sequences SEHNR (CDR1) and FQNEAQ (CDR2) are obtained from the germline V gene (reference sequence). From V the trimming removes 5 bases and from J it removes 7 bases, while the gene matches leave 10 bases of the junction unaccounted for. The TCR comes from a woman aged 50 to 60 who had recovered from COVID-19. The chain employs TRBV7-9 and TRBJ2-1; 8 junctional bases match TRBD2. Sequenced input: PBMCs or T cells enriched from blood (not recorded which). The CDR3 region has the sequence CASSVVGLARNEQFF. The nucleotide sequence reads TGTGCCAGCAGCGTAGTTGGACTAGCTCGGAATGAGCAGTTCTTC.